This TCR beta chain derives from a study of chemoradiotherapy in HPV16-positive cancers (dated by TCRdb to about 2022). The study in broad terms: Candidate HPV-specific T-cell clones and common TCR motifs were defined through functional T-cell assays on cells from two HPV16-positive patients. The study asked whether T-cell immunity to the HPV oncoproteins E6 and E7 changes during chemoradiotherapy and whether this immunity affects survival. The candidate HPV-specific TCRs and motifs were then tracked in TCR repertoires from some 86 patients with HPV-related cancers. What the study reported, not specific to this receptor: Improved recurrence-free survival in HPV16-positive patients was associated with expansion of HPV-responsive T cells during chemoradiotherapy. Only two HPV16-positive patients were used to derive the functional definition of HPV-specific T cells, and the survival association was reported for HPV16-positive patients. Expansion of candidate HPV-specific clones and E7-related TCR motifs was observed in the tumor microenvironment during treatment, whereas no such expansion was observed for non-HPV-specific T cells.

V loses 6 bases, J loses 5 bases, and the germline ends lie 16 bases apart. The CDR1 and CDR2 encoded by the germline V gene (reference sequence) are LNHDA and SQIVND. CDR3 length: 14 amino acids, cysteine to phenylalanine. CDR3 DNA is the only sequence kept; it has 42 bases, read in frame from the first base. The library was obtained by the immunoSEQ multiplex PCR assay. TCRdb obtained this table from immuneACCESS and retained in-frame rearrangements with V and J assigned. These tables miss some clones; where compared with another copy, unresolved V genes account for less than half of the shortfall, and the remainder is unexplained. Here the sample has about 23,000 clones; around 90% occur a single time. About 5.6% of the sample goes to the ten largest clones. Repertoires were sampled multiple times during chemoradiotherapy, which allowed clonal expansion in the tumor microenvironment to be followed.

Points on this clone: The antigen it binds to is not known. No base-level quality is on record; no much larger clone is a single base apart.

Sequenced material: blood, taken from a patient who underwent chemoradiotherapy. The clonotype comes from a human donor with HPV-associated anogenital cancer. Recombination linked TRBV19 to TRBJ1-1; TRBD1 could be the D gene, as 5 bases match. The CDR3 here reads CASRTTGGRTEAFF. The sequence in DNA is TGTGCCAGTAGAACGACGGGGGGTCGGACTGAAGCTTTCTTT. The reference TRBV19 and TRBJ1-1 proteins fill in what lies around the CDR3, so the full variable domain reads DGGITQSPKYLFRKEGQNVTLSCEQNLNHDAMYWYRQDPGQGLRLIYYSQIVNDFQKGDIAEGYSVSREKKESFPLTVTSAQKNPTAFYLCASRTTGGRTEAFFGQGTRLTVV.